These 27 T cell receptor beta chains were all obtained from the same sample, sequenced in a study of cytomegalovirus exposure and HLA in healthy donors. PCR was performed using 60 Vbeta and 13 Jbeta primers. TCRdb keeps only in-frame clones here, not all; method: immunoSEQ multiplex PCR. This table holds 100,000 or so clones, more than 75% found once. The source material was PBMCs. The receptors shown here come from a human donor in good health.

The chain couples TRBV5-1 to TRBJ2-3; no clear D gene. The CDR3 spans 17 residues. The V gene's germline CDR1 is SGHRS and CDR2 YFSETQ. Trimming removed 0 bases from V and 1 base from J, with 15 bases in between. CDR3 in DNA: TGCGCCAGCAGCTTGGTCGTTCGAGGTGGAGGCACAGATACGCAGTATTTT. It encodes CASSLVVRGGGTDTQYF.

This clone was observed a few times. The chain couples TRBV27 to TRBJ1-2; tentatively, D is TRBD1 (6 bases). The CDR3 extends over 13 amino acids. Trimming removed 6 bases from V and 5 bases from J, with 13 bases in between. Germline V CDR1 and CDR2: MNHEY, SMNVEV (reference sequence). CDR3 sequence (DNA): TGTGCCAGCAGCTACAGGGTCGGGTATGGCTACACCTTC. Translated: CASSYRVGYGYTF.

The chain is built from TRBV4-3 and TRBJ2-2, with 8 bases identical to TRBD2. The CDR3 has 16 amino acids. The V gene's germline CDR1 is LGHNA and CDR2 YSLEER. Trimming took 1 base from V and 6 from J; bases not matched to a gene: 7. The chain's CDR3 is CASSQAPGGGPGELFF. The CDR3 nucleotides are TGCGCCAGCAGCCAAGCTCCCGGGGGGGGGCCCGGGGAGCTGTTTTTT.

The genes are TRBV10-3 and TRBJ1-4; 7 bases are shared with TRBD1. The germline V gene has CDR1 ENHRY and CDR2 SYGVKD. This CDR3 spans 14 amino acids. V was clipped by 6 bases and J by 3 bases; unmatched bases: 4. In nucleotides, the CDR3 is TGTGCCATCAGCGACGGACAGGCTAATGAAAAACTGTTTTTT. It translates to CAISDGQANEKLFF.

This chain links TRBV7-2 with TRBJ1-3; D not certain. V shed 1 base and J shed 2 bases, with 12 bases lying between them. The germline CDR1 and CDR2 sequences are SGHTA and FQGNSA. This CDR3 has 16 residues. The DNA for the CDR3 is TGTGCCAGCAGCTTAGTTACGGCAGGTACTGGAAACACCATATATTTT. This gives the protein CASSLVTAGTGNTIYF.

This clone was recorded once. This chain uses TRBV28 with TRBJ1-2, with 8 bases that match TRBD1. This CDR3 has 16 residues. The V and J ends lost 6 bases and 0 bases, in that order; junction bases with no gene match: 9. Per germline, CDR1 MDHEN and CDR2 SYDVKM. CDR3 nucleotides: TGTGCCAGCAGGATACGACAGGGGACCGCTAACTATGGCTACACCTTC. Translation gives CASRIRQGTANYGYTF.

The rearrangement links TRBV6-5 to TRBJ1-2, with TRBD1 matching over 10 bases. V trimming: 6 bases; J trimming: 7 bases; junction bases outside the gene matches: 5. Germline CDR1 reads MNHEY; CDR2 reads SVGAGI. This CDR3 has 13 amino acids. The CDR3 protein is CASSSGQGGGYTF. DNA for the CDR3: TGTGCCAGCAGCTCCGGACAGGGGGGTGGCTACACCTTC.

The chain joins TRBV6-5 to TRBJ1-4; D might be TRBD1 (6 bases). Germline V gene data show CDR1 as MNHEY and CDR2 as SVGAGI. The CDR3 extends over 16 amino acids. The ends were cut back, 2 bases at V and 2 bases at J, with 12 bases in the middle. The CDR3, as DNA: TGTGCCAGCAGTTACGAAGGGGGATGGACTAATGAAAAACTGTTTTTT. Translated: CASSYEGGWTNEKLFF.

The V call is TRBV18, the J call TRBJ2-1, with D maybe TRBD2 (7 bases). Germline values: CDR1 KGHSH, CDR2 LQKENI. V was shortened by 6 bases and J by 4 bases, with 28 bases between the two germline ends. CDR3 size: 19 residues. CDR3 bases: TGTGCCAGCTCCCAACTCCGGGGGGCTCGACTTAACCTTTACAATGAGCAGTTCTTC. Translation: CASSQLRGARLNLYNEQFF.

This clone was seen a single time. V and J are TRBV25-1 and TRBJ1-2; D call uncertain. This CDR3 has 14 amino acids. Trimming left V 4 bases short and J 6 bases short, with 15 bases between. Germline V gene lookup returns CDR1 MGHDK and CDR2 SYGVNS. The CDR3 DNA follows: TGTGCCAGCAGTGGCCGGGTCTCAAACGATGGCTACACCTTC. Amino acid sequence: CASSGRVSNDGYTF.

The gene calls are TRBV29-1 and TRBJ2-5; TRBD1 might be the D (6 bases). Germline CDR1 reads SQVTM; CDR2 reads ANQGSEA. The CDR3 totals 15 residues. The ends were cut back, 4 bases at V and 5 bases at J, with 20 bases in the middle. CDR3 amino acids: CSVGYRGMERETQYF. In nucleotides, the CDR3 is TGCAGCGTTGGGTATAGGGGGATGGAGAGGGAGACCCAGTACTTC.

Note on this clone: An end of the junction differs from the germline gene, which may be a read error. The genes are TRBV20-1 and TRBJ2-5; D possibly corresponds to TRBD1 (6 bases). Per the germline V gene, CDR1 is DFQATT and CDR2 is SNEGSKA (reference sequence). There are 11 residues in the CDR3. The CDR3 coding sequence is TGCAGGGCTAGGGGGAGATCGACCCAGTACTTC. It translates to CRARGRSTQYF.

CDR3 nucleotide sequence: TGTGCCAGCAGCTTAGGAGCGGGGGGGCGGTACGAGCAGTACTTC. It is translated as CASSLGAGGRYEQYF. The chain carries TRBV7-2 and TRBJ2-7; 10 nucleotides line up with TRBD2. The CDR3 runs 15 residues. Per the germline V gene, CDR1 is SGHTA and CDR2 is FQGNSA. V lost 1 base to trimming and J lost 4 bases; unmatched junction nucleotides: 4.

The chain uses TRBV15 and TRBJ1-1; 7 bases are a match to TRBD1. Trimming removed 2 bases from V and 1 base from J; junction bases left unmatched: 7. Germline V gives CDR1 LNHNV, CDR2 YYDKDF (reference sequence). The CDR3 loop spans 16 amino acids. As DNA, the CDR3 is TGTGCCACCAGCAGACAGGGGGTACGGGGGAACACTGAAGCTTTCTTT. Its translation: CATSRQGVRGNTEAFF.

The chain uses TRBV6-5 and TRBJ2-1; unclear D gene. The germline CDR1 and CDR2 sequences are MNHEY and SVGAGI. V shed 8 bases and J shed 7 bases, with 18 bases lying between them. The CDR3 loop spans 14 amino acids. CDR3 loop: CASRSGSLWNEQFF. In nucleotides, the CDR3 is TGTGCCAGCCGTTCCGGGTCTCTTTGGAATGAGCAGTTCTTC.

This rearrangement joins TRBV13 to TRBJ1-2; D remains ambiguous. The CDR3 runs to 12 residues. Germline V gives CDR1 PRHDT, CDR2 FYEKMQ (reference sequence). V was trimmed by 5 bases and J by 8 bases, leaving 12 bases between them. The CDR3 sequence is CASSRSRGGYTF. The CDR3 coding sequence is TGTGCCAGCAGCCGTTCCCGAGGGGGCTACACCTTC.

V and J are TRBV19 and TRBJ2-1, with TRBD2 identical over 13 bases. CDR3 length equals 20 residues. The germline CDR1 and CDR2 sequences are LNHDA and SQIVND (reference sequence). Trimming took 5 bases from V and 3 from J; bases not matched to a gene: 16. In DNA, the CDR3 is TGTGCCAGTAGTGAACTAGCGGGGGGGCCCTTGGGGGTCGACTACAATGAGCAGTTCTTC. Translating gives CASSELAGGPLGVDYNEQFF.

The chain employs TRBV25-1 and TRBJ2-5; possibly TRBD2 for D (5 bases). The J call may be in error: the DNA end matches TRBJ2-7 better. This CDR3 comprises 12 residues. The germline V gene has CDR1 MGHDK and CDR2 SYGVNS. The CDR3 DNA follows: TGTGCCACGAGGGTCGACGTCTACGAGCAGTACTTC. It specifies CATRVDVYEQYF.

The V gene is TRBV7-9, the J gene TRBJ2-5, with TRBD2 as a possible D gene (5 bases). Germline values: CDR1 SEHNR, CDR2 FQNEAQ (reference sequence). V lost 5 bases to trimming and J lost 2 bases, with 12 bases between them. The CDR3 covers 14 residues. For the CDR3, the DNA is TGTGCCAGCAGCACGGCGAGCGGACAAGAGACCCAGTACTTC. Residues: CASSTASGQETQYF. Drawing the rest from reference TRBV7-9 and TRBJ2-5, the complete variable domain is DTGVSQNPRHKITKRGQNVTFRCDPISEHNRLYWYRQTLGQGPEFLTYFQNEAQLEKSRLLSDRFSAERPKGSFSTLEIQRTEQGDSAMYLCASSTASGQETQYFGPGTRLLVL.

The CDR3 loop is CASSLAPAGNTGELFF. The CDR3 coding sequence is TGCGCCAGCAGCTTGGCACCCGCGGGGAACACCGGGGAGCTGTTTTTT. V and J are TRBV5-1 and TRBJ2-2; D possibly corresponds to TRBD2 (5 bases). V gave up 0 bases and J gave up 1 base, with 10 bases separating them. The germline V gene encodes CDR1 SGHRS and CDR2 YFSETQ. This CDR3 comprises 16 residues. Full variable domain (missing parts from reference TRBV5-1 and TRBJ2-2): KAGVTQTPRYLIKTRGQQVTLSCSPISGHRSVSWYQQTPGQGLQFLFEYFSETQRNKGNFPGRFSGRQFSNSRSEMNVSTLELGDSALYLCASSLAPAGNTGELFFGEGSRLTVL.

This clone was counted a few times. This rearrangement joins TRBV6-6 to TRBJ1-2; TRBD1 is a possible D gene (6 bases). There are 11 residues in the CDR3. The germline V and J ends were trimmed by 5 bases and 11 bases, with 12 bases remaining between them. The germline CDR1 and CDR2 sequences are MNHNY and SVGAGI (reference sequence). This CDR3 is CASSPDRQYTF. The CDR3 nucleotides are TGTGCCAGCAGTCCGGACAGACAATACACCTTC.

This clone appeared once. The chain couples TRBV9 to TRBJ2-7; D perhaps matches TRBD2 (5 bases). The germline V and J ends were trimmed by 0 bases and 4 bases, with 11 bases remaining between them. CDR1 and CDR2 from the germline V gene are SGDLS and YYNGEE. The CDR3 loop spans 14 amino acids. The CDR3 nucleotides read TGTGCCAGCAGCGTAGGAGGTCGGGGTTACGAGCAGTACTTC. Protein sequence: CASSVGGRGYEQYF.

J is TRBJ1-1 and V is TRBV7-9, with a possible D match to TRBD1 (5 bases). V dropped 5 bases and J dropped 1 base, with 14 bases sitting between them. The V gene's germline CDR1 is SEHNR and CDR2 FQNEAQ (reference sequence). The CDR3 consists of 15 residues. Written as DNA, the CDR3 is TGTGCCAGCAGCGCCCCTGGGGGGAAGAACACTGAAGCTTTCTTT. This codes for CASSAPGGKNTEAFF.

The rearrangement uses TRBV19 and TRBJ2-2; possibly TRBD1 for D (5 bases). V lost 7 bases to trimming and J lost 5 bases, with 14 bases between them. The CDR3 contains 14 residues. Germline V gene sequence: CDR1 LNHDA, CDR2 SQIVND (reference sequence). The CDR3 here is CASTATAGTGELFF. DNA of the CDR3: TGTGCCAGTACCGCGACGGCAGGGACCGGGGAGCTGTTTTTT.

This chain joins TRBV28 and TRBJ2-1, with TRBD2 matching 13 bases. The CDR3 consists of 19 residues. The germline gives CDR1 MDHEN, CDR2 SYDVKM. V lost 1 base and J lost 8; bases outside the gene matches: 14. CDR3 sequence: CASSLFFTSGRASSDEQFF. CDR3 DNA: TGTGCCAGCAGTTTATTTTTTACTAGCGGGAGGGCCTCAAGCGATGAGCAGTTCTTC.

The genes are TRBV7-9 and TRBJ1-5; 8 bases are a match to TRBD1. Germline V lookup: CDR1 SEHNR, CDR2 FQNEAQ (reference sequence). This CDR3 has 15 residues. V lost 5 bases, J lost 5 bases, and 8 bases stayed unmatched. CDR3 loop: CASSPTGGRDQPQHF. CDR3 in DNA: TGTGCCAGCAGCCCCACAGGGGGGCGAGATCAGCCCCAGCATTTT.

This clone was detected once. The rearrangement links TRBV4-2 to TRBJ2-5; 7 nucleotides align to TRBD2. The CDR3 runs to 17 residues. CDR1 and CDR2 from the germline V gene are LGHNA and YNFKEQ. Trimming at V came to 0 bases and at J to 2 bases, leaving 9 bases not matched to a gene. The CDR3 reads CASSQEIRSGNQETQYF. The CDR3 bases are TGTGCCAGCAGCCAAGAGATCCGGAGCGGGAATCAAGAGACCCAGTACTTC.